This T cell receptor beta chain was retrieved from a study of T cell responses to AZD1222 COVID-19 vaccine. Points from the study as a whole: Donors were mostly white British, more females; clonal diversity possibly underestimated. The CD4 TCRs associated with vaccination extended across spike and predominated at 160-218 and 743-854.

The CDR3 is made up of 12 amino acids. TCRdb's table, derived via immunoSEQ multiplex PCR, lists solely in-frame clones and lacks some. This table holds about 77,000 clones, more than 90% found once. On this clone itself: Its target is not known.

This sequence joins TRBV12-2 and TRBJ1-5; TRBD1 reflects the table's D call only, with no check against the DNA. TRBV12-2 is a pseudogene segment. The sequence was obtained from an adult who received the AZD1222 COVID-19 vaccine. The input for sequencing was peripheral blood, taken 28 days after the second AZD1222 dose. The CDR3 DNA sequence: TGTGCAAGTCGTTTCAGGGTTCTGCCCCAGCATTTT. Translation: CASRFRVLPQHF.